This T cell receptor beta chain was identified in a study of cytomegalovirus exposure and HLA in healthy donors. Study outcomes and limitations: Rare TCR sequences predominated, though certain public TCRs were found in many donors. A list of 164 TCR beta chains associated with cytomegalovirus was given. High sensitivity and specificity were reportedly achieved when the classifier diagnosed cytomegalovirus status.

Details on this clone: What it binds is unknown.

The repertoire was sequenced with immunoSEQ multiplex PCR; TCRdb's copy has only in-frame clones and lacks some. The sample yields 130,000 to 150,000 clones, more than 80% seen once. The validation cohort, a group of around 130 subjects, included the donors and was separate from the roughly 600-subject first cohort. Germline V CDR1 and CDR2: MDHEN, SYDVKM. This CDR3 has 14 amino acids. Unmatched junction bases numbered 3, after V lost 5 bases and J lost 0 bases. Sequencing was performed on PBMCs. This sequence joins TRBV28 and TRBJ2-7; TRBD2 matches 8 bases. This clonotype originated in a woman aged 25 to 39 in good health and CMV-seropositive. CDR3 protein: CASSKAGASYEQYF. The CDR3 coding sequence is TGTGCCAGCAGTAAAGCGGGGGCCTCCTACGAGCAGTACTTC.